Following are 30 T cell receptor beta chains from one sample sequenced in a study of vaccination effects on CD4 cells after COVID-19. The antigens these receptors bind are not known. Viral peptide pools were used in the ViraFEST assay to expand antigen-specific CD4+ T cells, and sequencing came afterward. With roughly nine days of culture completed, CD4+ T cells were isolated. By PCR, the person was confirmed to have had SARS-CoV-2 infection between March and December 2020. As their vaccination, participants received two doses of either BNT162b2 or mRNA-1273. The table came from immunoSEQ multiplex PCR; TCRdb's copy has only in-frame clones and leaves some out. The sample gives about 14,000 clones, nearly 80% of which show up once; more than 25% is in the top ten. This specimen was CD4+ T cells from PBMCs cultured with HCoV-NL63 spike peptides, taken after COVID-19 vaccination. Source of these receptors: a human donor who had a prior SARS-CoV-2 infection.

The chain carries TRBV6-5 and TRBJ1-4, with 9 bases aligning to TRBD1. CDR1 is MNHEY, CDR2 SVGAGI, per germline. The CDR3 covers 13 residues. J lost 8 bases, V lost 5 bases, and 3 bases had no gene match. The CDR3 region is CASSRQGEEKLFF. In DNA, the CDR3 is TGTGCCAGCAGTCGACAGGGGGAAGAAAAACTGTTTTTT.

This sequence joins TRBV30 and TRBJ1-6; a possible D gene is TRBD1 (5 bases). This CDR3 is built from 15 residues. In germline, CDR1 is GTSNPN, CDR2 SVGIG (reference sequence). V lost 2 bases and J 7 bases, leaving 15 bases between the germline ends. This CDR3 is CAWSIPGRRNSPLHF. In DNA, the CDR3 is TGTGCCTGGAGTATACCGGGACGGCGGAATTCACCCCTCCACTTT.

The V call is TRBV11-2, the J call TRBJ2-7; D unclear. The CDR3 consists of 12 residues. V was clipped by 3 bases and J by 4 bases, with 7 bases between them. CDR1 and CDR2 (germline): SGHAT, FQNNGV. CDR3 nucleotide sequence: TGTGCCAGCAGCTTCCGTCGGTACGAGCAGTACTTC. It yields the protein CASSFRRYEQYF.

This sequence joins TRBV19 and TRBJ2-3, with D tentatively TRBD1 or TRBD2 (6 bases each). The V gene's germline CDR1 is LNHDA and CDR2 SQIVND (reference sequence). Trimming left V 3 bases short and J 1 base short, with 8 bases between. The CDR3 runs 14 residues. CDR3 in DNA: TGTGCCAGTAGTATTAGGGGGGGCACAGATACGCAGTATTTT. It specifies CASSIRGGTDTQYF.

The gene calls are TRBV2 and TRBJ1-4, with D hard to call. V was cut by 4 bases and J by 3 bases, with 6 bases left in between. CDR3 length: 13 amino acids. From germline, CDR1 is SNHLY and CDR2 FYNNEI. This CDR3 reads CASSGVANEKLFF. The CDR3 bases are TGTGCCAGCAGTGGCGTTGCTAATGAAAAACTGTTTTTT.

This rearrangement joins TRBV5-6 to TRBJ1-2, with a tentative D call TRBD1 (6 bases). This CDR3 comprises 15 residues. V lost 6 bases and J 4 bases, leaving 19 bases between the germline ends. Germline V lookup: CDR1 SGHDT, CDR2 YYEEEE. The CDR3 DNA follows: TGTGCCAGCAAATCCCTCGGGGGGCTTGGCTATGGCTACACCTTC. Translating gives CASKSLGGLGYGYTF.

The chain has TRBV5-6 and TRBJ2-3; 12 positions agree with TRBD2. The CDR3 covers 16 residues. J gave up 1 base and V 0 bases, and 0 bases lay outside the gene matches. The germline V gene has CDR1 SGHDT and CDR2 YYEEEE. Here the CDR3 DNA reads TGTGCCAGCAGCTTGGGGACTAGCGGGGGCACAGATACGCAGTATTTT. Its protein product is CASSLGTSGGTDTQYF. Full variable domain (missing parts from reference TRBV5-6 and TRBJ2-3): DAGVTQSPTHLIKTRGQQVTLRCSPKSGHDTVSWYQQALGQGPQFIFQYYEEEERQRGNFPDRFSGHQFPNYSSELNVNALLLGDSALYLCASSLGTSGGTDTQYFGPGTRLTVL.

CDR3 DNA: TGTGCCAGCAGCATTGGTATAGCGGGCTCAGGTCCCCCCACAGATACGCAGTATTTT. Amino acids: CASSIGIAGSGPPTDTQYF. The chain couples TRBV11-2 to TRBJ2-3; 7 nucleotides line up with TRBD2. CDR3 length: 19 residues. Germline V gene lookup returns CDR1 SGHAT and CDR2 FQNNGV. The trim removed 5 bases at V and 2 bases at J, leaving 19 bases unmatched. The full variable domain, its missing parts supplied by reference TRBV11-2 and TRBJ2-3, is EAGVAQSPRYKIIEKRQSVAFWCNPISGHATLYWYQQILGQGPKLLIQFQNNGVVDDSQLPKDRFSAERLKGVDSTLKIQPAKLEDSAVYLCASSIGIAGSGPPTDTQYFGPGTRLTVL.

The chain couples TRBV9 to TRBJ2-1; 8 positions agree with TRBD2. The V segment lost 3 bases and the J segment 5 bases; nucleotides outside the gene matches: 13. CDR1 is SGDLS, CDR2 YYNGEE, per germline. CDR3 length equals 17 residues. The CDR3 reads CASSAYGGGSLDNEQFF. In DNA form, the CDR3 reads TGTGCCAGCAGCGCTTACGGGGGGGGCAGTTTGGACAATGAGCAGTTCTTC.

The chain combines TRBV5-1 with TRBJ2-1; no reliable D call. Per the germline V gene, CDR1 is SGHRS and CDR2 is YFSETQ. Trimming took 5 bases from V and 7 from J, leaving 13 bases between them. The CDR3 consists of 13 residues. CDR3 amino acids: CASSPSILNEQFF. CDR3 nucleotides: TGCGCCAGCAGTCCGTCGATTTTGAATGAGCAGTTCTTC.

This clone was picked up a small number of times. The chain uses TRBV6-2 or TRBV6-3 and TRBJ2-1; D assignment may be TRBD1 or TRBD2 (5 bases each). Germline lookup yields CDR1 MNHEY and CDR2 SVGEGT. The ends were cut back, 4 bases at V and 7 bases at J, with 17 bases in the middle. This CDR3 has 15 amino acids. The CDR3 protein is CASSSGPSRWNEQFF. The CDR3 bases are TGTGCCAGCAGTTCGGGACCATCAAGGTGGAATGAGCAGTTCTTC.

This chain joins TRBV10-3 and TRBJ2-5, with 10 positions matching TRBD1. V was clipped by 3 bases and J by 4 bases; unmatched bases: 5. CDR1 and CDR2 from the germline V gene are ENHRY and SYGVKD. The CDR3 is 15 residues long. The CDR3 DNA follows: TGTGCCATCAGTGAAAGGGGGACAGGGGTAGAGACCCAGTACTTC. Amino acids: CAISERGTGVETQYF.

The chain joins TRBV3-1 (or the pseudogene TRBV3-2) to TRBJ2-2; D is uncertain. The V and J ends lost 3 bases and 6 bases respectively, with 11 bases between them. CDR1 and CDR2 (germline): LGHDT, YNNKEL (reference sequence). This CDR3 contains 14 residues. CDR3 protein: CASSHFGDSGELFF. CDR3 in DNA: TGTGCCAGCAGCCATTTTGGGGATTCCGGGGAGCTGTTTTTT.

The chain joins TRBV11-2 to TRBJ2-1; 8 bases are shared with TRBD1. After removal of 5 bases from V and 4 bases from J, the junction contained 4 bases not matched to a gene. Germline V gene lookup returns CDR1 SGHAT and CDR2 FQNNGV. The CDR3 totals 14 residues. The CDR3 region is CASSLDRDYNEQFF. CDR3 nucleotide sequence: TGTGCCAGCAGCCTGGACAGGGATTACAATGAGCAGTTCTTC.

This clone occurred a few times. The J gene is TRBJ1-1, the V gene TRBV3-1 (or the pseudogene TRBV3-2); D might be TRBD1 (5 bases). This CDR3 has 13 residues. Germline V gene data show CDR1 as LGHDT and CDR2 as YNNKEL (reference sequence). V lost 4 bases, J lost 1 base, and 7 bases lay in between. The CDR3 DNA sequence: TGTGCCAGCAGCCCTGGACAGAACACTGAAGCTTTCTTT. Translating gives CASSPGQNTEAFF.

The rearrangement uses TRBV14 and TRBJ2-7; TRBD1 agrees at 8 bases. The V segment lost 4 bases and the J segment 3 bases; nucleotides outside the gene matches: 8. The germline CDR1 and CDR2 sequences are SGHDN and FVKESK. This CDR3 is built from 15 residues. The CDR3 region has the DNA TGTGCCAGCAGCCTGCCGGGACAGGCTCTCTACGAGCAGTACTTC. As protein: CASSLPGQALYEQYF. Full variable domain (outside the CDR3, taken from reference TRBV14 and TRBJ2-7): EAGVTQFPSHSVIEKGQTVTLRCDPISGHDNLYWYRRVMGKEIKFLLHFVKESKQDESGMPNNRFLAERTGGTYSTLKVQPAELEDSGVYFCASSLPGQALYEQYFGPGTRLTVT.

The V call is TRBV5-5, the J call TRBJ1-5, with unresolved D. The CDR3 sequence is 14 residues long. The germline V and J ends were trimmed by 4 bases and 5 bases, with 13 bases remaining between them. Germline CDR1 and CDR2: SGHKS and YYEKEE (reference sequence). The CDR3 sequence: CASSPGSADQPQHF. Written as DNA, the CDR3 is TGTGCCAGCAGCCCCGGATCAGCGGATCAGCCCCAGCATTTT.

The chain employs TRBV7-9 and TRBJ2-1; 9 bases are shared with TRBD2. V dropped 0 bases and J dropped 2; count of bases not matched to a gene: 2. CDR3 length: 16 residues. CDR1 and CDR2 (germline): SEHNR, FQNEAQ (reference sequence). The CDR3 nucleotides read TGTGCCAGCAGCTTAGCTCTAGCGGGGACCTACAATGAGCAGTTCTTC. Its protein product is CASSLALAGTYNEQFF.

This chain links TRBV7-2 with TRBJ2-7; no firm D call. Germline V lookup: CDR1 SGHTA, CDR2 FQGNSA. Between the trimmed V and J ends, which lost 3 bases and 4 bases, there was a span of 13 bases. This CDR3 is built from 14 residues. The CDR3 nucleotides read TGTGCCAGCAGCTTCCTCCTCCCTGGATACGAGCAGTACTTC. Translating gives CASSFLLPGYEQYF.

This chain uses TRBV30 with TRBJ1-4, with TRBD1 matching 11 bases. Germline CDR1 GTSNPN, CDR2 SVGIG (reference sequence). CDR3 size: 15 residues. The V and J ends lost 1 base and 7 bases, in that order; junction bases with no gene match: 5. The chain's CDR3 is CAWSATGTGGEKLFF. CDR3 nucleotides: TGTGCCTGGAGTGCCACCGGGACAGGGGGTGAAAAACTGTTTTTT.

The chain joins TRBV19 to TRBJ1-1, with unresolved D. The CDR3 is made up of 13 amino acids. Germline-derived CDR1 and CDR2 are LNHDA and SQIVND (reference sequence). The V end was cut by 3 bases, the J end by 3 bases, with 8 bases between. In DNA, the CDR3 is TGTGCCAGTAGTATCGAACTCTACACTGAAGCTTTCTTT. It is translated as CASSIELYTEAFF.

The chain joins TRBV9 to TRBJ2-5, with D perhaps matching TRBD1 (6 bases). V lost 0 bases to trimming and J lost 5 bases, with 14 bases between them. The CDR3 is 15 residues long. CDR1 and CDR2 from the germline V gene are SGDLS and YYNGEE. The CDR3 sequence is CASSVGAPRGETQYF. The CDR3 region has the DNA TGTGCCAGCAGCGTAGGTGCCCCTAGGGGGGAGACCCAGTACTTC.

This clone was detected a few times. The chain links TRBV2 to TRBJ1-6, with a tentative D call TRBD1 (6 bases). The ends were cut back, 5 bases at V and 7 bases at J, with 18 bases in the middle. CDR1 is SNHLY and CDR2 is FYNNEI in the germline V gene. The CDR3 consists of 16 residues. CDR3: CASSLQGWVSNSPLHF. For the CDR3, the DNA is TGTGCCAGCAGTCTACAGGGATGGGTCTCCAATTCACCCCTCCACTTT.

The CDR3 nucleotides read TGTGCCAGCAGTGAAGCGTTGGGGACTACAGGCGAGCAGTTCTTC. This gives the protein CASSEALGTTGEQFF. V and J are TRBV6-1 and TRBJ2-1, with 7 bases aligning to TRBD2. The CDR3 covers 15 residues. Trimming at V came to 0 bases and at J to 10 bases, leaving 9 bases not matched to a gene. CDR1 and CDR2 (germline): MNHNS, SASEGT.

The rearrangement uses TRBV18 and TRBJ2-6, with D possibly TRBD1 on 6 matching bases. Trimming took 4 bases from V and 4 from J, leaving 14 bases between them. This CDR3 has 16 amino acids. Germline V gene sequence: CDR1 KGHSH, CDR2 LQKENI. CDR3 amino acids: CASSLYRDPGANVLTF. CDR3 bases: TGTGCCAGCTCACTATACAGGGATCCGGGGGCCAACGTCCTGACTTTC.

The chain is built from TRBV24-1 and TRBJ1-5; 8 nucleotides align to TRBD1. CDR1 KGHDR and CDR2 SFDVKD come from the germline V gene. This CDR3 is 14 amino acids long. The junction had 3 bases not matched to a gene; V was cut back by 4 bases and J by 5 bases. The CDR3 DNA reads as TGTGCCACCAGTGAGCCGACAGGGGATCAGCCCCAGCATTTT. Protein: CATSEPTGDQPQHF.

With respect to this clone: Mismatch with germline at one junction end may stem from a read error. CDR3 nucleotide sequence: TGTGCTAGCAGCCCCCATCGAACAGGGGGCAATCAGCCCCAGCATTTT. Encoded protein: CASSPHRTGGNQPQHF. V is TRBV7-7 and J is TRBJ1-5; 7 bases match TRBD1. In germline, CDR1 is SSHAT, CDR2 FNYEAQ (reference sequence). The CDR3 loop spans 16 amino acids.

The rearrangement uses TRBV7-3 and TRBJ1-1, with TRBD1 identical over 9 bases. Germline V gene sequence: CDR1 SGHTA, CDR2 FQGTGA. This CDR3 has 15 amino acids. The V segment lost 2 bases and the J segment 11 bases; nucleotides outside the gene matches: 12. The CDR3 reads CASSLRGTGLTKAFF. Written as DNA, the CDR3 is TGTGCCAGCAGCTTACGGGGGACAGGGTTAACTAAGGCTTTCTTT.

The chain recombines TRBV10-3 with TRBJ1-1, with 8 positions matching TRBD1. The germline V gene has CDR1 ENHRY and CDR2 SYGVKD. CDR3 length: 13 residues. J was trimmed by 4 bases and V by 3 bases; bases with no gene match: 1. In DNA, the CDR3 is TGTGCCATCAGTGAAACAGGGGGCACTGAAGCTTTCTTT. Translation: CAISETGGTEAFF.

The chain recombines TRBV19 with TRBJ2-5; the match to TRBD1 covers 9 bases. V lost 5 bases to trimming and J lost 5 bases; unmatched junction nucleotides: 12. From germline, CDR1 is LNHDA and CDR2 SQIVND (reference sequence). The CDR3 runs to 16 residues. The CDR3 coding sequence is TGTGCCAGTAGTCTTTACCGGGACAGGGAACGGGAGACCCAGTACTTC. Translating it yields CASSLYRDRERETQYF.